These 23 T cell receptor beta chains share one sample of origin, sequenced in a study of T-cell reconstitution after alpha-beta-depleted transplantation in children. The library targeted TCRbeta and was prepared with unique molecular identifiers. TCRdb re-analysed the PCR reads in MiXCR, keeping a single row per CDR3 protein. The sample holds fewer than 550,000 distinct CDR3 sequences; about an eighth are singletons and the top ten take 14%. The sample in question was PBMCs, mostly from graft donor cells, obtained 180 days after TCRalphabeta/CD19-depleted stem cell transplant. The source is a female patient aged 2-10 years who had a stem cell transplant for aplastic anemia, so the T cells may come from the graft donor.

The chain has TRBV4-3 and TRBJ1-3; TRBD1 might be the D (5 bases). V was trimmed by 0 bases and J by 2 bases, leaving 8 bases between them. The germline V gene has CDR1 LGHNA and CDR2 YSLEER. The CDR3 extends over 15 amino acids. CDR3 sequence reads: CASSQEEGAGNTIYF. DNA of the CDR3: TGCGCCAGCAGCCAAGAGGAAGGGGCTGGAAACACCATATATTTT.

This clonotype has just a few counts. The chain links TRBV28 to TRBJ2-5; no reliable D call. CDR3 length equals 15 residues. V dropped 6 bases and J dropped 4 bases, with 18 bases sitting between them. The V gene's germline CDR1 is MDHEN and CDR2 SYDVKM. The CDR3 sequence: CASSPPPNSGETQYF. In DNA form, the CDR3 reads TGTGCCAGCAGCCCCCCTCCAAATTCGGGAGAGACCCAGTACTTC. Supplemented by reference TRBV28 and TRBJ2-5, the full variable domain reads DVKVTQSSRYLVKRTGEKVFLECVQDMDHENMFWYRQDPGLGLRLIYFSYDVKMKEKGDIPEGYSVSREKKERFSLILESASTNQTSMYLCASSPPPNSGETQYFGPGTRLLVL.

This clonotype showed up many times. The rearrangement uses TRBV13 and TRBJ1-5; D remains unclear. The CDR3 is 12 amino acids. V dropped 4 bases and J dropped 8 bases, with 9 bases sitting between them. CDR1 and CDR2 (germline): PRHDT, FYEKMQ (reference sequence). The CDR3 is CASSYMAEPQHF. The DNA of the CDR3 is TGTGCCAGCAGCTACATGGCCGAGCCCCAGCATTTT. The variable domain in full, with the rest retrieved from reference TRBV13 and TRBJ1-5, is AAGVIQSPRHLIKEKRETATLKCYPIPRHDTVYWYQQGPGQDPQFLISFYEKMQSDKGSIPDRFSAQQFSDYHSELNMSSLELGDSALYFCASSYMAEPQHFGDGTRLSIL.

This clonotype was seen a handful of times. The chain couples TRBV28 to TRBJ1-1; D gene unclear. The CDR3 sequence is 13 residues long. Germline loops: CDR1 MDHEN, CDR2 SYDVKM. V shed 6 bases and J shed 8 bases, with 16 bases lying between them. The CDR3, as DNA: TGTGCCAGCAGCTCTAGTGGGGAACGGGAAGCTTTCTTT. Translation gives CASSSSGEREAFF.

This clonotype was observed many times. The chain combines TRBV12-3 or TRBV12-4 with TRBJ2-4; 7 bases line up with TRBD1. J was trimmed by 5 bases and V by 6 bases; bases with no gene match: 7. The CDR3 loop spans 14 amino acids. CDR3 DNA: TGTGCCAGCAGCCCCGGGGACAGAGAAAACATTCAGTACTTC. It is translated as CASSPGDRENIQYF.

The chain joins TRBV3-1 to TRBJ1-2, with D hard to call. The CDR3 runs to 14 residues. V was trimmed by 0 bases and J by 3 bases, leaving 8 bases between them. Germline V gives CDR1 LGHDT, CDR2 YNNKEL (reference sequence). The CDR3 nucleotides are TGTGCCAGCAGCCAAGATGCGGGGTACTATGGCTACACCTTC. Amino acids: CASSQDAGYYGYTF.

This clonotype has more than one count but fewer than ten. The rearrangement joins TRBV4-3 to TRBJ2-5, with D possibly being TRBD1 (6 bases). Trimming removed 0 bases from V and 4 bases from J, with 12 bases in between. The CDR3 covers 15 residues. Germline values: CDR1 LGHNA, CDR2 YSLEER. This CDR3 reads CASSQDMTGRETQYF. CDR3 nucleotide sequence: TGCGCCAGCAGCCAAGATATGACAGGTCGAGAGACCCAGTACTTC.

The chain carries TRBV24-1 and TRBJ2-5, with D perhaps matching TRBD1 or TRBD2 (5 bases each). This CDR3 spans 15 amino acids. The V gene's germline CDR1 is KGHDR and CDR2 SFDVKD. V was pared by 3 bases and J by 4 bases, with 14 bases between. CDR3 DNA: TGTGCCACCAGTGATCGGGGTGAGGGGAGAGAGACCCAGTACTTC. Residues: CATSDRGEGRETQYF.

This clonotype came up a few times. This rearrangement joins TRBV7-8 to TRBJ2-2, with D tentatively TRBD1 (5 bases). The germline gives CDR1 SGHVS, CDR2 FQNEAQ. Trimming took off 5 bases at V and 6 bases at J, with 10 bases between the two ends. The CDR3 extends over 13 amino acids. CDR3 DNA: TGTGCCAGCAGCAATAAAGGGGCCGGGGAGCTGTTTTTT. As protein: CASSNKGAGELFF.

This clonotype occurred many times. This chain links TRBV11-2 with TRBJ2-1; 7 bases match TRBD2. The germline V gene has CDR1 SGHAT and CDR2 FQNNGV. With 5 bases clipped from V and 0 bases from J, the junction kept 19 bases outside the gene matches. The CDR3 covers 20 residues. The CDR3 bases are TGTGCCAGCAGCCACAGGCACGGCCTAGCGGAGGGGAGCTCCTACAATGAGCAGTTCTTC. It yields the protein CASSHRHGLAEGSSYNEQFF. Combining the CDR3 with reference TRBV11-2 and TRBJ2-1 gives the whole variable domain EAGVAQSPRYKIIEKRQSVAFWCNPISGHATLYWYQQILGQGPKLLIQFQNNGVVDDSQLPKDRFSAERLKGVDSTLKIQPAKLEDSAVYLCASSHRHGLAEGSSYNEQFFGPGTRLTVL.

Remarks on this clonotype: This could be a read error, since a much larger clone is one nucleotide away. The chain has TRBV20-1 and TRBJ2-5, with 12 bases lining up with TRBD2. The CDR3 has 16 amino acids. The germline gives CDR1 DFQATT, CDR2 SNEGSKA (reference sequence). CDR3 in amino acids: CCASLLAGGNQETQYF. CDR3 coding DNA: TGCTGTGCTAGCCTACTAGCGGGAGGTAACCAAGAGACCCAGTACTTC.

This clonotype has just a few counts. The genes are TRBV4-3 and TRBJ1-2; no reliable D call. Trimming pared 1 base from V and 7 bases from J, leaving 13 bases between. Germline V gene sequence: CDR1 LGHNA, CDR2 YSLEER. The CDR3 runs 14 residues. In DNA, the CDR3 is TGCGCCAGCAGCCAAGTACCGGGTATCAGTGGCTACACCTTC. It is translated as CASSQVPGISGYTF.

The table lists this clonotype with many counts. The rearrangement links TRBV12-3 or TRBV12-4 to TRBJ2-1, with TRBD2 matching over 10 bases. The CDR3 consists of 14 residues. Germline trimming cut 4 bases from V and 8 bases from J; bases unmatched to any gene: 5. The CDR3 protein is CASSWGLASDEQFF. The CDR3 nucleotides are TGTGCCAGCAGTTGGGGACTAGCGAGCGATGAGCAGTTCTTC.

The chain couples TRBV9 to TRBJ2-7; 11 bases map to TRBD2. The CDR3 contains 15 residues. From germline, CDR1 is SGDLS and CDR2 YYNGEE. The J segment lost 6 bases and the V segment lost 4 bases, leaving 9 bases of the junction unmatched. This CDR3 is CASSPSGTSGIEQYF. The CDR3 nucleotides read TGTGCCAGCAGCCCCTCAGGGACTAGCGGTATCGAGCAGTACTTC.

The V gene is TRBV5-1, the J gene TRBJ2-7; 11 nucleotides match TRBD1. The germline gives CDR1 SGHRS, CDR2 YFSETQ. CDR3 size: 15 residues. After removal of 2 bases from V and 5 bases from J, the junction contained 6 bases not matched to a gene. CDR3 DNA sequence: TGCGCCAGCAGCTTCGGGACAGGGGGGTGGGACGAGCAGTACGTC. This translates into CASSFGTGGWDEQYV.

This clonotype occurred once. This chain links TRBV14 with TRBJ2-4; 9 bases map to TRBD2. V gave up 3 bases and J gave up 1 base; unmatched junction bases: 16. The CDR3 is 20 residues long. The germline CDR1 and CDR2 sequences are SGHDN and FVKESK. CDR3 sequence reads: CASSQDVPRRGGSAKNIQYF. DNA for the CDR3: TGTGCCAGCAGCCAGGATGTCCCTAGGCGGGGGGGTTCCGCCAAAAACATTCAGTACTTC.

This chain connects TRBV21-1 to TRBJ2-3; the table assigns TRBD2, which was not confirmed against the DNA. TRBV21-1 is a pseudogene. This CDR3 has 16 residues. The CDR3 DNA reads as TGTGCCAGCAGCACCAGACTAGCGGGAGATGTAGATACGCAGTATTTT. It is translated as CASSTRLAGDVDTQYF.

The chain recombines TRBV6-6 with TRBJ1-5; D remains ambiguous. Germline V gene lookup returns CDR1 MNHNY and CDR2 SVGAGI (reference sequence). V lost 4 bases to trimming and J lost 3 bases, with 4 bases between them. There are 12 residues in the CDR3. CDR3 bases: TGTGCCAGCAGTTTGGACAATCAGCCCCAGCATTTT. Its protein is CASSLDNQPQHF.

The CDR3: CASIRESSSYEQYF. CDR3 DNA: TGTGCCAGTATCCGGGAATCGAGCTCCTACGAGCAGTACTTC. The V call is TRBV19, the J call TRBJ2-7; a weak D match, TRBD2 (5 bases). The CDR3 has 14 amino acids. Germline CDR1 is LNHDA and CDR2 is SQIVND (reference sequence). Trimming pared 7 bases from V and 0 bases from J, leaving 13 bases between.

This clonotype appeared a few times. The J gene is TRBJ2-3, the V gene TRBV4-3; D perhaps matches TRBD2 (6 bases). The CDR3 has 15 residues. V dropped 6 bases and J dropped 2 bases, with 15 bases sitting between them. The germline V gene has CDR1 LGHNA and CDR2 YSLEER. The CDR3 reads CASSYGDSTTDTQYF. CDR3 sequence (DNA): TGCGCCAGCAGTTACGGGGACTCGACCACAGATACGCAGTATTTT.

The chain combines TRBV20-1 with TRBJ2-7; D not certain. CDR3 length equals 12 residues. The V gene lost 7 bases and the J gene lost 3 bases, with 13 bases spanning the gap. From germline, CDR1 is DFQATT and CDR2 SNEGSKA (reference sequence). CDR3 residues: CSGWTVNYEQYF. For the CDR3, the DNA is TGCAGTGGTTGGACCGTTAACTACGAGCAGTACTTC.

This sequence joins TRBV12-3 or TRBV12-4 and TRBJ2-5; maybe TRBD1 (5 bases). The CDR3 extends over 16 amino acids. Trimming cost V 6 bases and J 2 bases, with 19 bases left between them. The CDR3 DNA sequence: TGTGCCAGCAGCCCTCTAAGGGGCGTCCTACAAGAGACCCAGTACTTC. Amino acid sequence: CASSPLRGVLQETQYF.

This chain uses TRBV20-1 with TRBJ2-1; TRBD1 or TRBD2 may be the D gene (5 bases each). Germline V gene sequence: CDR1 DFQATT, CDR2 SNEGSKA (reference sequence). V was clipped by 7 bases and J by 0 bases, with 16 bases between them. This CDR3 is 15 amino acids long. Here the CDR3 reads CSVRPWGSSYNEQFF. In DNA form, the CDR3 reads TGCAGTGTTCGACCCTGGGGGTCCTCCTACAATGAGCAGTTCTTC.